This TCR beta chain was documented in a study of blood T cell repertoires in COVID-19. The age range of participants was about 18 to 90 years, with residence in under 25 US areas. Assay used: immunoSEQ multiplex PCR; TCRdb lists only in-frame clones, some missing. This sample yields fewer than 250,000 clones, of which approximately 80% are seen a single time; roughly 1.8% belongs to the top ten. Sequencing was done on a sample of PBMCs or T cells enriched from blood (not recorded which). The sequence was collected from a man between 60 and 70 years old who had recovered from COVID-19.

Here the CDR3 DNA reads TGTGCCAGCAGCGAGGGACAGTCCTACGAGCAGTACTTC. This encodes CASSEGQSYEQYF. This chain uses TRBV9 with TRBJ2-7, with 7 positions matching TRBD1. The CDR3 is 13 amino acids. Germline CDR1 is SGDLS and CDR2 is YYNGEE. V was clipped by 3 bases and J by 1 base; unmatched bases: 1.